Listed here are 5 T cell receptor beta chains from one sample, sequenced in a study of cytomegalovirus exposure and HLA in healthy donors. Amplification used 60 Vbeta primers and 13 Jbeta primers. The repertoire was sequenced with immunoSEQ multiplex PCR; TCRdb's copy has only in-frame clones and lacks some. The sample has 100,000 to 150,000 clones, about 78% seen once. The sample was PBMCs. These receptors were collected from a man aged 30 to 39 in good health and CMV-seronegative.

The chain recombines TRBV6-1 with TRBJ2-7; 12 nucleotides agree with TRBD1. The CDR3 runs to 15 residues. After removal of 6 bases from V and 3 bases from J, the junction contained 6 bases not matched to a gene. CDR1 MNHNS and CDR2 SASEGT come from the germline V gene. The CDR3 nucleotides are TGTGCCAGCAGACCGGGACAGGGGGCGATCTACGAGCAGTACTTC. Translated: CASRPGQGAIYEQYF.

V and J are TRBV27 and TRBJ1-3; unclear D gene. V was clipped by 7 bases and J by 0 bases, with 7 bases between them. Germline V gene lookup returns CDR1 MNHEY and CDR2 SMNVEV (reference sequence). The CDR3 loop spans 13 amino acids. The CDR3 bases are TGTGCCAGCACCCCGGGCTCTGGAAACACCATATATTTT. Its translation: CASTPGSGNTIYF.

This clone was counted once. This chain uses TRBV7-9 with TRBJ1-4; the D is unclear. CDR3 length equals 15 residues. Germline CDR1 is SEHNR and CDR2 is FQNEAQ (reference sequence). The V end lost 1 base, the J end lost 10 bases, and 16 bases lay between the germline ends. CDR3 coding DNA: TGTGCCAGCAGCTTAGAGGAGGGTATCAGTGGAAAACTGTTTTTT. Protein sequence: CASSLEEGISGKLFF.

The chain links TRBV5-1 to TRBJ2-7; D may be TRBD1 (6 bases). Germline-derived CDR1 and CDR2 are SGHRS and YFSETQ. The CDR3 is 14 residues long. Trimming took 4 bases from V and 7 from J, leaving 18 bases between them. CDR3 protein: CASSKYEQGMEQYF. The CDR3 DNA reads TGCGCCAGCAGCAAATATGAACAGGGTATGGAGCAGTACTTC. Filled out from reference TRBV5-1 and TRBJ2-7, the complete variable domain reads KAGVTQTPRYLIKTRGQQVTLSCSPISGHRSVSWYQQTPGQGLQFLFEYFSETQRNKGNFPGRFSGRQFSNSRSEMNVSTLELGDSALYLCASSKYEQGMEQYFGPGTRLTVT.

The chain has TRBV19 and TRBJ2-5; a weak D match, TRBD1 (5 bases). Germline CDR1 reads LNHDA; CDR2 reads SQIVND (reference sequence). The CDR3 is made up of 15 amino acids. The germline V and J ends were trimmed by 7 bases and 1 base, with 16 bases remaining between them. CDR3 nucleotide sequence: TGTGCCAGTACCAAAGCCAAGGGGCCCCAAGAGACCCAGTACTTC. Translation: CASTKAKGPQETQYF.